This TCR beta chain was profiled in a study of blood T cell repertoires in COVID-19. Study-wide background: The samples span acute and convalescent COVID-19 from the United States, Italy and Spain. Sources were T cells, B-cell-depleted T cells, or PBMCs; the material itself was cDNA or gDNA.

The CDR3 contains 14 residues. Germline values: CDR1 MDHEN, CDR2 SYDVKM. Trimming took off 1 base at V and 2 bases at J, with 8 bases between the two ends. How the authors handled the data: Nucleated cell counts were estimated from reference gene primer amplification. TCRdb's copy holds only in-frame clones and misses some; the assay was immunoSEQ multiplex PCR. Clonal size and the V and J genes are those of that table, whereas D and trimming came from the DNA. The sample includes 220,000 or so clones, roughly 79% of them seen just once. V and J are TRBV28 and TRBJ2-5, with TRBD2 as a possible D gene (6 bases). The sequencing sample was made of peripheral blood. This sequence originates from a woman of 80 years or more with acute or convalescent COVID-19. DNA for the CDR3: TGTGCCAGCAGTTTATCCGGGAGTCAAGAGACCCAGTACTTC. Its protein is CASSLSGSQETQYF. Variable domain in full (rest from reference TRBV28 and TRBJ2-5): DVKVTQSSRYLVKRTGEKVFLECVQDMDHENMFWYRQDPGLGLRLIYFSYDVKMKEKGDIPEGYSVSREKKERFSLILESASTNQTSMYLCASSLSGSQETQYFGPGTRLLVL.